The present T cell receptor (beta chain) was sequenced within a study of Ad26.COV2.S vaccination and SARS-CoV-2 variants (dated by TCRdb to about 2021). Some background on the complete study: Donors in the vaccine arm were drawn from COV1001, a phase I-IIa trial of Ad26.COV2.S in healthy adults that was multicentre, randomized, double-blind and placebo-controlled. Dosing of Ad26.COV2.S was intramuscular, at either 5x10^10 or 1x10^11 viral particles, delivered as one shot or as two shots spaced 56 days apart. Investigators did not know the trial group allocation while performing experiments and assessing outcomes. Participants in the trial were split at random into five groups of five each, receiving low-dose or high-dose Ad26.COV2.S once or twice, or else placebo on both occasions. TCRbeta repertoire sequencing served as the tool for gauging how specific and how broad the SARS-CoV-2-reactive T cell receptors were following Ad26.COV2.S vaccination. A total of approximately 30 samples were included in the TCR-sequenced set, comprising some 20 Ad26.COV2.S vaccine recipients, 5 placebo recipients and 8 SARS-CoV-2 convalescent individuals.

Study-wide findings and limitations: Non-spike TCR breadth was comparable between vaccine and placebo recipients, consistent with the vaccine containing only spike. Ad26.COV2.S recipients had higher spike-specific TCR breadth than placebo recipients (P = 0.0014). After vaccination, substantial breadth of spike-specific CD8+ and CD4+ T cell responses was reported. According to the authors, total T cell responses may have been underestimated by the TCR breadth and depth analyses. The study was not powered for comparison of responses between vaccine doses or regimens.

About this clone itself: Its antigen is unknown. One junction end disagrees with the germline gene, perhaps due to a read error.

From the germline V gene, CDR1 is SQVTM and CDR2 is ANQGSEA. The CDR3 starts with the cysteine, ends with the phenylalanine, and has 11 residues. Just the 33-base CDR3 DNA is kept, in frame starting at base 1. The meaning of the sample's treatment or condition label: over 15 received Ad26.COV2.S at low or high dose, single or two shots; several received placebo; per-sample allocation not given. For vaccine and placebo recipients, repertoires were sequenced using samples collected on day 63 after the first injection. In Cohort 1b, around 25 adults aged 18-55 years were enrolled at a single site in Boston, USA, between 29 July and 7 August 2020. As a vaccine, Ad26.COV2.S was a replication-incompetent adenovirus type 26 vector that expressed a prefusion-stabilized SARS-CoV-2 spike protein derived from the original Wuhan strain. TCRbeta CDR3 regions were sequenced with the immunoSEQ Assay. After extraction, genomic DNA underwent amplification by bias-controlled multiplex PCR, followed by high-throughput sequencing. The authors' analysis ran thus. To quantify the absolute abundance of each unique TCRbeta CDR3 region, sequences were collapsed and filtered. T cell fraction was estimated by normalizing TCRbeta template counts to usable DNA, which was measured by amplifying reference genes present in all nucleated cells. Repertoire TCRs were annotated as SARS-CoV-2-specific when V gene, CDR3 amino acid sequence and J gene were exactly matched to a known reactive TCR set. The reference SARS-CoV-2 TCR set was derived from MIRA and filtered for enrichment in COVID-19-positive ImmuneCODE repertoires, a step that removed public or cross-reactive TCRs. Based on the MIRA antigens, annotated TCRs were further analysed at the level of specific ORF or position within ORF. Depth was the summed frequency of annotated unique rearrangements, while breadth was defined as annotated unique rearrangements over total unique productive rearrangements. Group comparisons of TCR breadth used two-sided Wilcoxon rank-sum tests. What TCRdb holds here is the immuneACCESS table cut down to in-frame rearrangements. Part of the clones is not present; checked against another copy, under half of the missing clones reflect an unresolved V gene, and the others are unexplained. V and J calls and clone size are those listed in that table; D and trimming were worked out from the DNA. Across this sample there are approximately 400,000 clones, with roughly four fifths seen only once. The top ten constitute around 7.4% of the sample.

The TCR sequence derives from a person aged 18-60 years who received the Ad26.COV2.S COVID-19 vaccine or a placebo. Rearrangement joined TRBV29-1 to TRBJ2-1; the D gene lacks a confident call. Sequences were derived from peripheral blood, sampled in a trial of Ad26.COV2.S vaccine versus placebo. The base sequence is TGCAGCGTTGAAGACTACATTGAGCAGTTCTTC. It specifies CSVEDYIEQFF.